This T cell receptor (beta chain) was documented in a study of molecular identifiers for immune sequencing clone quantification. Study outcomes and limitations: In CMV-specific effectors, clones above 20 copies held over 99% of molecules; naive, under 1%.

The germline V gene has CDR1 SNHLY and CDR2 FYNNEI. This CDR3 has 15 amino acids. Trimming removed 4 bases at V and 0 bases at J, with 10 bases between. The sample holds many counts of this clonotype. Its target is not known. Every naive CD8 library was made from between roughly 18,000 and 1,000,000 sorted cells with 10%, 30% or 50% RNA. TCRdb reprocessed the PCR reads via MiXCR and lists one record per CDR3 protein. This table holds 400,000 to 600,000 distinct CDR3 sequences, 25% found once. The chain has TRBV2 and TRBJ2-4, with D possibly being TRBD2 (5 bases). Sequencing was performed on naive CD8+ T cells from blood, with Jurkat cell RNA spiked in. Subset in this sample: FACS-sorted CD8+CD4-CCR7+CD45RA+ naive T cells. The sequence derives from a human donor in good health. Some libraries in this study had Jurkat cell RNA spiked in. The CDR3 loop is CASSAGFIAKNIQYF. CDR3 in DNA: TGTGCCAGCAGTGCGGGGTTTATAGCCAAAAACATTCAGTACTTC.